These 2 T cell receptor beta chains were all obtained from the same sample, sequenced in a study of OX40 agonist ivuxolimab in advanced cancers. The library was built by means of the immunoSEQ multiplex PCR assay. TCRdb provides this immuneACCESS table in a form limited to in-frame rearrangements. Some clones are lacking; in checked studies, under half of them reflect an unresolved V gene, and why the rest are absent is not known. The sample table holds roughly 76,000 clones, of which roughly 88% were seen once. The ten most abundant clones make up about 1% of the sample. Material: CD4+ or CD8+ T cells sorted from blood, obtained in a trial of the OX40 agonist ivuxolimab. These receptors were obtained from an adult with an advanced solid tumor such as melanoma, head and neck, liver or kidney cancer.

The chain links TRBV6-6 to TRBJ2-7, with D possibly being TRBD1 (5 bases). The CDR3 sequence is 12 residues long. Germline-derived CDR1 and CDR2 are MNHNY and SVGAGI (reference sequence). V lost 6 bases, J lost 3 bases, and 9 bases lay in between. This chain's CDR3 is CASRQDDYEQYF. The DNA of the CDR3 is TGTGCCAGCAGACAGGACGACTACGAGCAGTACTTC.

The chain uses TRBV5-1 and TRBJ2-5; 8 positions match TRBD1. Germline lookup yields CDR1 SGHRS and CDR2 YFSETQ. The CDR3 runs 16 residues. J lost 5 bases, V lost 0 bases, and 9 bases had no gene match. The CDR3 DNA reads as TGCGCCAGCAGCTTGGGCGGGACAGGTCCGGGTGAGACCCAGTACTTC. Its translation is CASSLGGTGPGETQYF. Looking up the rest from reference TRBV5-1 and TRBJ2-5 gives the full variable domain: KAGVTQTPRYLIKTRGQQVTLSCSPISGHRSVSWYQQTPGQGLQFLFEYFSETQRNKGNFPGRFSGRQFSNSRSEMNVSTLELGDSALYLCASSLGGTGPGETQYFGPGTRLLVL.